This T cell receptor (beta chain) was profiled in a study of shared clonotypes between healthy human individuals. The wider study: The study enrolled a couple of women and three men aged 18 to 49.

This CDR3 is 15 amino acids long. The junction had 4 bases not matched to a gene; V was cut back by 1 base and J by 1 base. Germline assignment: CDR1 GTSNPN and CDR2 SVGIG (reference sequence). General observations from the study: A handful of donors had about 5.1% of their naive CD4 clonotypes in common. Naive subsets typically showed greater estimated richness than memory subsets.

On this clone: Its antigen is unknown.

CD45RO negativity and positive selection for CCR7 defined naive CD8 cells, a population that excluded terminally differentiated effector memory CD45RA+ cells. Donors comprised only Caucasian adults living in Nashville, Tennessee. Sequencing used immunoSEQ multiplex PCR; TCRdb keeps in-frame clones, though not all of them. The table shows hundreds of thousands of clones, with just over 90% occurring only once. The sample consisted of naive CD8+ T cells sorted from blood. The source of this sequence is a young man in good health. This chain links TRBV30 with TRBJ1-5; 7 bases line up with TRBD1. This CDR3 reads CAWSEGAASNQPQHF. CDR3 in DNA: TGTGCCTGGAGTGAGGGGGCAGCAAGCAATCAGCCCCAGCATTTT.